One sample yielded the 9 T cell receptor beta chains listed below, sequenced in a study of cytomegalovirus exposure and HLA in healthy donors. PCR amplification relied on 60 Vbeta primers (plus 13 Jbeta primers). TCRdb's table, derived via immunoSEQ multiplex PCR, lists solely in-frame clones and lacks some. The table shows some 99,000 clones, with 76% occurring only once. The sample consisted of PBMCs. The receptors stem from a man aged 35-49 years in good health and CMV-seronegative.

CDR3 region: CATEGDTNEQFF. CDR3 bases: TGTGCCACCGAGGGGGACACGAATGAGCAGTTCTTC. The rearrangement links TRBV6-1 to TRBJ2-1, with a possible D match to TRBD1 (6 bases). This CDR3 contains 12 residues. Deletions cut 10 bases from V and 7 bases from J, with 14 bases between. Germline V CDR1 and CDR2: MNHNS, SASEGT.

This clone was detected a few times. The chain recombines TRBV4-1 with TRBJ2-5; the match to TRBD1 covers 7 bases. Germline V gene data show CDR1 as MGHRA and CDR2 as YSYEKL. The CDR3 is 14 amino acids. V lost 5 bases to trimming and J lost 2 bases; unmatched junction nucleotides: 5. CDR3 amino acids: CASSSRTGQETQYF. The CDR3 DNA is TGCGCCAGCAGCTCCCGGACAGGACAAGAGACCCAGTACTTC.

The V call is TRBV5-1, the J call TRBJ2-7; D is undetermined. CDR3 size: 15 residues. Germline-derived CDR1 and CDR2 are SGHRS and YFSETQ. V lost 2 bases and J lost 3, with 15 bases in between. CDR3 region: CASSLYPASYYEQYF. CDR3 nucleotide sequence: TGCGCCAGCAGCTTATATCCAGCGTCGTACTACGAGCAGTACTTC.

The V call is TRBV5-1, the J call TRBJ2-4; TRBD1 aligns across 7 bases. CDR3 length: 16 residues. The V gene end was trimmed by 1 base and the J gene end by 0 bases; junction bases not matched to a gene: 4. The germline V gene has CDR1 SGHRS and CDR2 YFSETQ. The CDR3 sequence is CASSLTGALAKNIQYF. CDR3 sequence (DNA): TGCGCCAGCAGCTTGACAGGGGCCCTAGCCAAAAACATTCAGTACTTC.

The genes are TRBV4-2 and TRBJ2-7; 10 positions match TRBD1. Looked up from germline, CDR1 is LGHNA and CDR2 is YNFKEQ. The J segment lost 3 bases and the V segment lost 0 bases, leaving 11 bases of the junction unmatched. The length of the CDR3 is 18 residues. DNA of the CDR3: TGTGCCAGCAGCCAAGATCCAAGTCGGACAGGGGGGATCTACGAGCAGTACTTC. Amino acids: CASSQDPSRTGGIYEQYF.

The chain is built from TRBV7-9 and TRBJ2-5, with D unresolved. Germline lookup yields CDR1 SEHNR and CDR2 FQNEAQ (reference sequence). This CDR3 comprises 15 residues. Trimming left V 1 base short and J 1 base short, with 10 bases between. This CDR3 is CASSLGLRSQETQYF. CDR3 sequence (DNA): TGTGCCAGCAGCTTAGGGTTGCGTTCCCAAGAGACCCAGTACTTC.

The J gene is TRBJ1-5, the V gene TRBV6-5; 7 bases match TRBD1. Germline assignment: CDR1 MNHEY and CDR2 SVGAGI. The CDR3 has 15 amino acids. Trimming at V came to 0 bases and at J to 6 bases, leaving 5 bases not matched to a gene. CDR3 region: CASSYSWTGVQPQHF. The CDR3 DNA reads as TGTGCCAGCAGTTACTCGTGGACAGGTGTTCAGCCCCAGCATTTT.

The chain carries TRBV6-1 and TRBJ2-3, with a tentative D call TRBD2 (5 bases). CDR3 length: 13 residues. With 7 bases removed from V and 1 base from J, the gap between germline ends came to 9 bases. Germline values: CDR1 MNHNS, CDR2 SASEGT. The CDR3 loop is CASKRRGTDTQYF. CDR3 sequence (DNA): TGTGCCAGCAAAAGGCGGGGCACAGATACGCAGTATTTT.

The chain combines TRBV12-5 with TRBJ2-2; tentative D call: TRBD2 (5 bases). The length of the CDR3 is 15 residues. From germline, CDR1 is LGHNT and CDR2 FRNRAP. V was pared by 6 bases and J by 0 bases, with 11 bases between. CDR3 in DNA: TGTGCTAGTGGAAAAAGGGAGTCGAACACCGGGGAGCTGTTTTTT. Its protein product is CASGKRESNTGELFF.